These 8 T cell receptor beta chains were all obtained from the same sample, sequenced in a study of T cell changes during pregnancy in multiple sclerosis. Assay used: immunoSEQ multiplex PCR; TCRdb lists only in-frame clones, some missing. The sample shows some 52,000 clones, more than 80% of them seen only once. The starting material was CD4+ T cells from peripheral blood mononuclear cells, obtained before pregnancy. Receptors were obtained from a female donor with multiple sclerosis, enrolled in a pregnancy study.

This chain's CDR3 is CSALGLAGYEQYF. The CDR3 bases are TGCAGCGCCCTGGGACTAGCGGGTTACGAGCAGTACTTC. The chain uses TRBV29-1 and TRBJ2-7; 12 positions agree with TRBD2. The V and J ends lost 7 bases and 4 bases, in that order; junction bases with no gene match: 5. CDR3 size: 13 residues. Germline V CDR1 and CDR2: SQVTM, ANQGSEA.

The V and J genes are TRBV9 and TRBJ2-1, with 8 bases fitting TRBD2. The CDR3 is 16 amino acids. CDR1 is SGDLS and CDR2 is YYNGEE in the germline V gene. Unmatched junction bases numbered 3, after V lost 0 bases and J lost 1 base. The CDR3 protein is CASSVDSGSSYNEQFF. The CDR3 DNA reads TGTGCCAGCAGCGTAGACAGCGGGAGTTCCTACAATGAGCAGTTCTTC.

CDR3 protein: CASSEWGLAGSLYEQYF. The DNA for the CDR3 is TGTGCCAGCAGTGAATGGGGGCTAGCGGGTTCGTTGTACGAGCAGTACTTC. This chain uses TRBV2 with TRBJ2-7, with 8 bases aligning to TRBD2. V lost 2 bases and J lost 4; bases outside the gene matches: 13. CDR1 SNHLY and CDR2 FYNNEI come from the germline V gene. This CDR3 has 17 amino acids.

The chain links TRBV7-6 to TRBJ2-1; maybe TRBD2 (6 bases). CDR3 length equals 15 residues. Trimming left V 5 bases short and J 5 bases short, with 16 bases between. CDR1 is SGHVS, CDR2 FNYEAQ, per germline. This chain's CDR3 is CASSPDYLSNNEQFF. CDR3 DNA sequence: TGTGCCAGCAGCCCGGACTATCTATCTAACAATGAGCAGTTCTTC.

The chain employs TRBV25-1 and TRBJ2-1; 8 nucleotides match TRBD2. V trimming: 9 bases; J trimming: 8 bases; junction bases outside the gene matches: 9. Germline V gene lookup returns CDR1 MGHDK and CDR2 SYGVNS. The CDR3 has 13 residues. CDR3 residues: CASYSGKVYEQFF. CDR3 nucleotides: TGTGCCAGTTATAGCGGGAAGGTGTATGAGCAGTTCTTC.

V is TRBV9 and J is TRBJ2-3, with D perhaps TRBD2 (5 bases). Trimming removed 1 base at V and 0 bases at J, with 9 bases between. Germline loops: CDR1 SGDLS, CDR2 YYNGEE. The CDR3 is 15 amino acids. The CDR3: CASSVRESSTDTQYF. For the CDR3, the DNA is TGTGCCAGCAGCGTAAGGGAGTCTAGCACAGATACGCAGTATTTT.

This clone appeared a single time. This chain connects TRBV5-4 to TRBJ2-5; D call uncertain. V lost 5 bases, J lost 2 bases, and 13 bases lay in between. This CDR3 is 14 amino acids long. The germline gives CDR1 SGHNT, CDR2 YYREEE (reference sequence). In nucleotides, the CDR3 is TGTGCCAGCAGTTCCCCTGTGAGGCAAGAGACCCAGTACTTC. The encoded protein is CASSSPVRQETQYF. The variable domain in full, completed from reference TRBV5-4 and TRBJ2-5, reads ETGVTQSPTHLIKTRGQQVTLRCSSQSGHNTVSWYQQALGQGPQFIFQYYREEENGRGNFPPRFSGLQFPNYSSELNVNALELDDSALYLCASSSPVRQETQYFGPGTRLLVL.

V gene TRBV15 combines with J gene TRBJ2-1, with TRBD2 matching 10 bases. Germline-derived CDR1 and CDR2 are LNHNV and YYDKDF (reference sequence). The CDR3 has 13 residues. J lost 10 bases, V lost 8 bases, and 8 bases had no gene match. Here the CDR3 reads CATGGLAGVEQFF. The CDR3, as DNA: TGTGCCACCGGGGGGCTAGCGGGAGTCGAGCAGTTCTTC.